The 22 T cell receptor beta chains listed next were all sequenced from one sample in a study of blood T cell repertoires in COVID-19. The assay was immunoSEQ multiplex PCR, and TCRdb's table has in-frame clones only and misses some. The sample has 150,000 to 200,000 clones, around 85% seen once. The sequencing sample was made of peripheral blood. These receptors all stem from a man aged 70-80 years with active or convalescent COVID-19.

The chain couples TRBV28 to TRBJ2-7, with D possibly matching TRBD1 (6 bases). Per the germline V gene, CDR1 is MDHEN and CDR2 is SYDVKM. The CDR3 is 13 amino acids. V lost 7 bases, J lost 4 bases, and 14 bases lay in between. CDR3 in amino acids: CASTTGTRYEQYF. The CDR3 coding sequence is TGTGCCAGCACTACCGGGACACGGTACGAGCAGTACTTC.

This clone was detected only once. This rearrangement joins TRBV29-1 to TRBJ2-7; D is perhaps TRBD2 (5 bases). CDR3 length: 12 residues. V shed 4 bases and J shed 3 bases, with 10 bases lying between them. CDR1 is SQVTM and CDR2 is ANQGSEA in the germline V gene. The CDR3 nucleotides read TGCAGCGTTGGGGTTGGGAGCTACGAGCAGTACTTC. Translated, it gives CSVGVGSYEQYF.

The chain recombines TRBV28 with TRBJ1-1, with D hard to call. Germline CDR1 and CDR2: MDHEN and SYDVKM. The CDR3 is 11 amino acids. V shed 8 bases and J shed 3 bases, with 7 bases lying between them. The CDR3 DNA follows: TGTGCCAGCGTCAGATACACTGAAGCTTTCTTT. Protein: CASVRYTEAFF.

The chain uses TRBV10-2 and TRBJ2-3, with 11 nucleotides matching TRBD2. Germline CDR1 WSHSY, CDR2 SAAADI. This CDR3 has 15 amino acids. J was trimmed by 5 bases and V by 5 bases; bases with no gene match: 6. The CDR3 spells CASSTSGRAGDTQYF. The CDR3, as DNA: TGCGCCAGCAGTACTAGCGGGAGAGCTGGAGATACGCAGTATTTT.

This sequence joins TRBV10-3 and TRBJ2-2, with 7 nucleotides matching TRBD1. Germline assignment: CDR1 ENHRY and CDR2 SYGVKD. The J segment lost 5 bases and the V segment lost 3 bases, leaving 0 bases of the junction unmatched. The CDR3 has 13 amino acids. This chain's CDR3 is CAISDRGTGELFF. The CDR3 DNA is TGTGCCATCAGTGACAGGGGGACCGGGGAGCTGTTTTTT.

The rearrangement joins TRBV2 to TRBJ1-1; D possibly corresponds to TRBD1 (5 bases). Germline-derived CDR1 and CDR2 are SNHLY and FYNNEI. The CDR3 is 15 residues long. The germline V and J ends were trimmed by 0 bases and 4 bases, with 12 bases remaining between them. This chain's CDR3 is CASSEAIRGGTEAFF. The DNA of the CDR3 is TGTGCCAGCAGTGAAGCGATCCGGGGGGGCACTGAAGCTTTCTTT.

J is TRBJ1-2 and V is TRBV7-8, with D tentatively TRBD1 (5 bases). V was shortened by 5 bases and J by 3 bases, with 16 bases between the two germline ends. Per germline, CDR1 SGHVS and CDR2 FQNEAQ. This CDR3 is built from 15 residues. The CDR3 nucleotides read TGTGCCAGCAGCCCACCTGGGGGAGGCCACTATGGCTACACCTTC. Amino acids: CASSPPGGGHYGYTF.

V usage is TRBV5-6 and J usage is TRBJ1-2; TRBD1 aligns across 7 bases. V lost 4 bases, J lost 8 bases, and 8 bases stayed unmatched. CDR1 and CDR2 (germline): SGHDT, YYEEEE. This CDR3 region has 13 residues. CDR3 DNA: TGTGCCAGCAGCAGCGACAGGGTCTACGGCTACACCTTC. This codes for CASSSDRVYGYTF.

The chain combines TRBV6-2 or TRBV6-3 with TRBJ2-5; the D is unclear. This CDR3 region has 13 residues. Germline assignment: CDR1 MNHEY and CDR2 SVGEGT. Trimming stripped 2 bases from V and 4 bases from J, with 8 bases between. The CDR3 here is CASSYRAGETQYF. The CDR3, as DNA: TGTGCCAGCAGTTACCGAGCAGGAGAGACCCAGTACTTC.

The CDR3 coding sequence is TGTGCCAGCAGTGAACAGGGGCTCTACGAGCAGTACTTC. It yields the protein CASSEQGLYEQYF. The rearrangement links TRBV6-1 to TRBJ2-7; perhaps TRBD1 as D (6 bases). V gave up 2 bases and J gave up 3 bases, with 8 bases separating them. CDR1 is MNHNS, CDR2 SASEGT, per germline. This CDR3 is 13 amino acids long.

The CDR3 nucleotides read TGTGCCAGCAGTTCCCGACCGGGACAGGGGGCTGAAGCTTTCTTT. This sequence encodes CASSSRPGQGAEAFF. V and J are TRBV28 and TRBJ1-1; TRBD1 matches at 11 bases. CDR3 length: 15 amino acids. Germline-derived CDR1 and CDR2 are MDHEN and SYDVKM. J gave up 6 bases and V 4 bases, and 7 bases lay outside the gene matches.

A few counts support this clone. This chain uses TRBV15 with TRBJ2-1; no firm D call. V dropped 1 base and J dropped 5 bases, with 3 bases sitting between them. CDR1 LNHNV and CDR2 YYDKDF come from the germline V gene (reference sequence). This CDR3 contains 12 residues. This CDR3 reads CATSRVNNEQFF. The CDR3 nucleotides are TGTGCCACCAGCAGAGTAAACAATGAGCAGTTCTTC.

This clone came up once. This CDR3 is CASSSSTGRTEAFF. DNA for the CDR3: TGTGCCAGCAGCTCATCGACAGGGAGGACTGAAGCTTTCTTT. J is TRBJ1-1 and V is TRBV7-6; 7 bases line up with TRBD1. CDR1 and CDR2 from the germline V gene are SGHVS and FNYEAQ. The CDR3 runs to 14 residues. The V gene end was trimmed by 4 bases and the J gene end by 5 bases; junction bases not matched to a gene: 7.

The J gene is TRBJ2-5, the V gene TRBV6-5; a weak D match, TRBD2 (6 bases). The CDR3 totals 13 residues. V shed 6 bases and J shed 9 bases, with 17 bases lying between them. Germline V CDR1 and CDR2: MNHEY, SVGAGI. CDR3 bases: TGTGCCAGCAGATTCCCGGGACTCCCCGCCCAGTACTTC. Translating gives CASRFPGLPAQYF.

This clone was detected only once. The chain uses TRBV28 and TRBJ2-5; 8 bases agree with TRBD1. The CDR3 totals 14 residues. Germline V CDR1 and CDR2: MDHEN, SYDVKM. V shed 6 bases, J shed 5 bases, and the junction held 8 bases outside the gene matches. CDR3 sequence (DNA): TGTGCCAGCAGCCAGACAGGGGCGGGGGAGACCCAGTACTTC. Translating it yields CASSQTGAGETQYF. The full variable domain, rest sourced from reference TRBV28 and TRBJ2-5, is DVKVTQSSRYLVKRTGEKVFLECVQDMDHENMFWYRQDPGLGLRLIYFSYDVKMKEKGDIPEGYSVSREKKERFSLILESASTNQTSMYLCASSQTGAGETQYFGPGTRLLVL.

This chain's CDR3 is CASSFAGQETQYF. In DNA form, the CDR3 reads TGTGCCAGCAGCTTTGCGGGCCAAGAGACCCAGTACTTC. The J gene is TRBJ2-5, the V gene TRBV5-4, with D tentatively TRBD2 (5 bases). Germline-derived CDR1 and CDR2 are SGHNT and YYREEE (reference sequence). The CDR3 totals 13 residues. V lost 2 bases to trimming and J lost 1 base, with 6 bases between them. The whole variable domain, filled in from reference TRBV5-4 and TRBJ2-5, reads ETGVTQSPTHLIKTRGQQVTLRCSSQSGHNTVSWYQQALGQGPQFIFQYYREEENGRGNFPPRFSGLQFPNYSSELNVNALELDDSALYLCASSFAGQETQYFGPGTRLLVL.

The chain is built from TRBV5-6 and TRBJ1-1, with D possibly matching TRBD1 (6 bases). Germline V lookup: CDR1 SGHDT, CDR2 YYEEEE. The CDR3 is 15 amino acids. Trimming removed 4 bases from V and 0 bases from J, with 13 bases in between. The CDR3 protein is CASSPLGQMNTEAFF. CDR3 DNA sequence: TGTGCCAGCAGCCCTCTCGGACAGATGAACACTGAAGCTTTCTTT.

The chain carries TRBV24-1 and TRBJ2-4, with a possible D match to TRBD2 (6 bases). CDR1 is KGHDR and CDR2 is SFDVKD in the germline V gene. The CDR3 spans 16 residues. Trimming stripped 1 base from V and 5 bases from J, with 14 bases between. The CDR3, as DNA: TGTGCCACCAGTGATTTCGCGGGAACTCCCCAAAACATTCAGTACTTC. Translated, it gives CATSDFAGTPQNIQYF.

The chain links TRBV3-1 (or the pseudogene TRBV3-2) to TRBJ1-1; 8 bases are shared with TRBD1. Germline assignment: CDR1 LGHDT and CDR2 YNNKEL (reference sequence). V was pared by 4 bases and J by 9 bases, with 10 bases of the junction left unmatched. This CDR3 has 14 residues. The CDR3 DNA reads TGTGCCAGCAGCCCCCTGGACAGGGAAGTTCAAGCTTTCTTT. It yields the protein CASSPLDREVQAFF.

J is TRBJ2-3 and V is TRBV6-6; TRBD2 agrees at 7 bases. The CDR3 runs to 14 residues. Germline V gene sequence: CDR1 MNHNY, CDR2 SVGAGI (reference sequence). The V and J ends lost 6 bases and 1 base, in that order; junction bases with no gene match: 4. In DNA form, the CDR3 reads TGTGCCAGCAGGCGGGGGACCCGCACAGATACGCAGTATTTT. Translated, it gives CASRRGTRTDTQYF.

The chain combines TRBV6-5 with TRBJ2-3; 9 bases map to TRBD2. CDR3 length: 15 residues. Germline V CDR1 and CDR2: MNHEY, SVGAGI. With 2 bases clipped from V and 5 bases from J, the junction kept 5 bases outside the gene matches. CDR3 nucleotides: TGTGCCAGCAGTTACCGGGGTAGCGGGGGAGATACGCAGTATTTT. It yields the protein CASSYRGSGGDTQYF.

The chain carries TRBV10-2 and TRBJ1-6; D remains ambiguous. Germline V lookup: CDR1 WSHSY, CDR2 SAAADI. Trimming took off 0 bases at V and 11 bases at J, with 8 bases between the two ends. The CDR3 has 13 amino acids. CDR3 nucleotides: TGCGCCAGCAGTGAGTCGAGAGGGACACCCCTCCACTTT. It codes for CASSESRGTPLHF.